These 32 T cell receptor beta chains came from one sample sequenced in a study of CD8+ T cells in alopecia areata. Sequencing used cDNA as its template, made by extracting RNA and reverse transcribing it. Here immunoSEQ multiplex PCR was the method, and the copy in TCRdb shows in-frame clones only, minus some. Among 90,000 to 150,000 clones listed, 30% to 40% were seen once. Sequenced sample: CD4+ T cells sorted from blood. These receptors originate from a human donor with alopecia areata.

CDR3 sequence: CASSQAPASGGEETQYF. For the CDR3, the DNA is TGCGCCAGCAGCCAAGCCCCTGCTAGCGGGGGGGAAGAGACCCAGTACTTC. This chain connects TRBV4-3 to TRBJ2-5, with TRBD2 identical over 12 bases. The CDR3 runs 17 residues. V lost 1 base to trimming and J lost 3 bases; unmatched junction nucleotides: 6. Germline V gives CDR1 LGHNA, CDR2 YSLEER.

This clone was seen a few times. The chain links TRBV29-1 to TRBJ2-6; D is possibly TRBD1 (5 bases). Trimming removed 5 bases from V and 3 bases from J, with 26 bases in between. This CDR3 has 19 residues. CDR1 is SQVTM, CDR2 ANQGSEA, per germline. CDR3 sequence (DNA): TGCAGCGTTTCTGTCCCTTCGGCAGGGTTAAAAAGTGGGGCCAACGTCCTGACTTTC. Translating it yields CSVSVPSAGLKSGANVLTF.

The chain is built from TRBV29-1 and TRBJ2-7, with D uncertain. The CDR3 covers 14 residues. Looked up from germline, CDR1 is SQVTM and CDR2 is ANQGSEA. V dropped 1 base and J dropped 6 bases, with 16 bases sitting between them. The CDR3 DNA follows: TGCAGCGTTGAAGCTGTAGGATACACCTCCGAGCAGTACTTC. The encoded protein is CSVEAVGYTSEQYF.

The V gene is TRBV5-1, the J gene TRBJ2-7; 8 bases match TRBD1. CDR1 and CDR2 from the germline V gene are SGHRS and YFSETQ. Trimming removed 4 bases from V and 2 bases from J; junction bases left unmatched: 8. CDR3 length: 15 residues. The CDR3 spells CASSPGTGLTYEQYF. The CDR3 coding sequence is TGCGCCAGCAGCCCTGGGACAGGACTTACCTACGAGCAGTACTTC.

The chain joins TRBV7-8 to TRBJ2-2; 10 nucleotides line up with TRBD2. After removal of 8 bases from V and 4 bases from J, the junction contained 10 bases not matched to a gene. The CDR3 is 16 amino acids. Germline V gene data show CDR1 as SGHVS and CDR2 as FQNEAQ. CDR3 sequence: CASSRLAGAVTGELFF. The CDR3 bases are TGTGCCAGCTCCCGCCTAGCGGGAGCGGTCACCGGGGAGCTGTTTTTT.

The sample holds many counts of this clone. The CDR3 DNA is TGTGCCAGCAGTGTACCGGAGGGCTCCTACAATGAGCAGTTCTTC. As protein: CASSVPEGSYNEQFF. The chain is built from TRBV7-2 and TRBJ2-1, with D perhaps TRBD2 (6 bases). This CDR3 contains 15 residues. V shed 6 bases and J shed 0 bases, with 12 bases lying between them. The V gene's germline CDR1 is SGHTA and CDR2 FQGNSA.

This clone has a handful of counts. This chain uses TRBV18 with TRBJ1-5; 10 bases agree with TRBD1. Trimming removed 6 bases from V and 5 bases from J; junction bases left unmatched: 10. Germline V gene sequence: CDR1 KGHSH, CDR2 LQKENI. The CDR3 has 16 amino acids. CDR3 DNA sequence: TGTGCCAGCTCTCACCTCGGACAGGGGGGCGATCAGCCCCAGCATTTT. Residues: CASSHLGQGGDQPQHF.

The chain combines TRBV29-1 with TRBJ2-5; 9 bases are shared with TRBD1. The J call may be in error: the DNA end matches TRBJ2-7 better. The germline V gene encodes CDR1 SQVTM and CDR2 ANQGSEA. The CDR3 runs to 12 residues. This CDR3 is CSVRDRGYEQYF. The CDR3, as DNA: TGCAGCGTTCGAGACAGGGGGTACGAGCAGTACTTC.

This clone has more than one count but fewer than ten. J is TRBJ1-1 and V is TRBV23-1, with no clear D. TRBV23-1 falls under the ORF class, with uncertain function. V lost 1 base to trimming and J lost 0 bases, with 9 bases between them. The CDR3 runs 15 residues. The CDR3 nucleotides are TGCGCCAGCAGTCAATGTGACCCGGTGAACACTGAAGCTTTCTTT. Its translation: CASSQCDPVNTEAFF.

This clone was seen more than once but under ten times. This sequence joins TRBV18 and TRBJ1-1; D is perhaps TRBD1 (5 bases). Trimming left V 3 bases short and J 9 bases short, with 26 bases between. The V gene's germline CDR1 is KGHSH and CDR2 LQKENI. The CDR3 runs 17 residues. In DNA form, the CDR3 reads TGTGCCAGCTCACCGAATAACCAAAGGGGACTGCTGGTGAAAGCTTTCTTT. Residues: CASSPNNQRGLLVKAFF.

The rearrangement uses TRBV19 and TRBJ2-4, with 8 nucleotides matching TRBD1. V trimming: 5 bases; J trimming: 1 base; junction bases outside the gene matches: 10. Germline CDR1 reads LNHDA; CDR2 reads SQIVND (reference sequence). This CDR3 is 17 amino acids long. The CDR3 DNA sequence: TGTGCCAGTAGTCCCGACAGGGGACAAGGGGCCAAAAACATTCAGTACTTC. The encoded protein is CASSPDRGQGAKNIQYF.

A few counts support this clone. The same CDR3 also results from other DNA sequences found in this sample. This chain joins TRBV29-1 and TRBJ1-1; a weak D match, TRBD1 (5 bases). The CDR3 covers 12 residues. The germline gives CDR1 SQVTM, CDR2 ANQGSEA. Trimming took off 6 bases at V and 5 bases at J, with 13 bases between the two ends. The CDR3 loop reads CSVEEGSTEAFF. CDR3 sequence (DNA): TGCAGCGTGGAGGAGGGGTCGACTGAAGCTTTCTTT.

The chain couples TRBV11-2 to TRBJ2-7; D might be TRBD1 (6 bases). The V gene's germline CDR1 is SGHAT and CDR2 FQNNGV. This CDR3 has 13 residues. Trimming left V 6 bases short and J 4 bases short, with 13 bases between. The CDR3 coding sequence is TGTGCCAGCAGGGCGACACAGGGTTACGAGCAGTACTTC. It translates to CASRATQGYEQYF.

This chain connects TRBV5-4 to TRBJ2-5, with D unclear. Trimming pared 0 bases from V and 0 bases from J, leaving 6 bases between. Per the germline V gene, CDR1 is SGHNT and CDR2 is YYREEE (reference sequence). The CDR3 consists of 14 residues. This CDR3 reads CASSLDSYQETQYF. CDR3 DNA: TGTGCCAGCAGCTTGGACAGCTACCAAGAGACCCAGTACTTC.

Here the CDR3 reads CSVSTGTSGTEQYF. The CDR3 DNA follows: TGCAGCGTCTCGACCGGGACTAGCGGGACCGAGCAGTACTTC. V gene TRBV29-1 combines with J gene TRBJ2-7; 13 bases are shared with TRBD2. Germline V gene sequence: CDR1 SQVTM, CDR2 ANQGSEA. The CDR3 is 14 residues long. Losses at the gene ends were 6 bases for V and 6 bases for J; bases not matched to a gene: 8.

The chain uses TRBV27 and TRBJ2-7; 9 nucleotides match TRBD1. This CDR3 is 15 amino acids long. J lost 6 bases, V lost 4 bases, and 10 bases had no gene match. The germline V gene encodes CDR1 MNHEY and CDR2 SMNVEV (reference sequence). DNA for the CDR3: TGTGCCAGCAGTTCGGGGGGACAGGGAACGGGCGAGCAGTACTTC. This gives the protein CASSSGGQGTGEQYF.

The chain recombines TRBV13 with TRBJ1-2; D remains ambiguous. V lost 4 bases and J lost 4, with 10 bases in between. CDR3 size: 13 residues. Looked up from germline, CDR1 is PRHDT and CDR2 is FYEKMQ (reference sequence). In DNA, the CDR3 is TGTGCCAGCAGCTCGGACGGACGCTATGGCTACACCTTC. Protein product: CASSSDGRYGYTF.

This chain uses TRBV30 with TRBJ1-2; 8 bases are a match to TRBD1. The CDR3 has 13 residues. Germline V gene data show CDR1 as GTSNPN and CDR2 as SVGIG (reference sequence). Trimming removed 3 bases from V and 5 bases from J; junction bases left unmatched: 5. The CDR3 nucleotides read TGTGCCTGGAGCCCGGACAGGGCATATGGCTACACCTTC. Its translation: CAWSPDRAYGYTF. Full variable domain (remainder filled in from reference TRBV30 and TRBJ1-2): SQTIHQWPATLVQPVGSPLSLECTVEGTSNPNLYWYRQAAGRGLQLLFYSVGIGQISSEVPQNLSASRPQDRQFILSSKKLLLSDSGFYLCAWSPDRAYGYTFGSGTRLTVV.

This clone has only a few counts. The V call is TRBV29-1, the J call TRBJ2-7; perhaps TRBD2 as D (5 bases). The CDR3 is 11 residues long. V shed 3 bases and J shed 7 bases, with 10 bases lying between them. In germline, CDR1 is SQVTM, CDR2 ANQGSEA. The CDR3 sequence: CSVDGEGEQYF. The CDR3 DNA reads TGCAGCGTTGACGGGGAAGGGGAGCAGTACTTC.

The chain employs TRBV30 and TRBJ2-7, with 8 bases identical to TRBD1. Trimming at V came to 4 bases and at J to 12 bases, leaving 11 bases not matched to a gene. The germline V gene has CDR1 GTSNPN and CDR2 SVGIG (reference sequence). The CDR3 is 12 amino acids. The CDR3 DNA sequence: TGTGCCTGGAACCCAGGACAGGGTGATAGGTACTTC. Amino acids: CAWNPGQGDRYF.

In its sample, this clone was seen a few times. CDR3 sequence reads: CSVEVMETGWSKYF. Here the CDR3 DNA reads TGCAGCGTTGAGGTCATGGAGACAGGTTGGAGCAAGTACTTC. This chain uses TRBV29-1 with TRBJ2-7; the D gene is possibly TRBD1 (6 bases). This CDR3 comprises 14 residues. Trimming took 3 bases from V and 11 from J, leaving 23 bases between them. CDR1 is SQVTM and CDR2 is ANQGSEA in the germline V gene.

The chain uses TRBV7-3 and TRBJ2-2; D call uncertain. Germline V gives CDR1 SGHTA, CDR2 FQGTGA. The CDR3 is made up of 11 amino acids. Trimming cost V 4 bases and J 4 bases, with 1 base left between them. CDR3 nucleotide sequence: TGTGCCAGCAGCTCCACCGGGGAGCTGTTTTTT. Translation: CASSSTGELFF. Full variable domain (remainder filled in from reference TRBV7-3 and TRBJ2-2): GAGVSQTPSNKVTEKGKYVELRCDPISGHTALYWYRQSLGQGPEFLIYFQGTGAADDSGLPNDRFFAVRPEGSVSTLKIQRTERGDSAVYLCASSSTGELFFGEGSRLTVL.

This clone appeared a few times. The chain links TRBV4-3 to TRBJ2-5; D not certain. There are 15 residues in the CDR3. Germline V CDR1 and CDR2: LGHNA, YSLEER. V was shortened by 0 bases and J by 3 bases, with 11 bases between the two germline ends. The CDR3 sequence: CASSQDWAVKETQYF. The CDR3 nucleotides read TGCGCCAGCAGCCAAGATTGGGCAGTCAAAGAGACCCAGTACTTC.

A few counts support this clone. This chain uses TRBV29-1 with TRBJ1-1, with 7 bases identical to TRBD1. The CDR3 sequence is 13 residues long. Trimming took 5 bases from V and 5 from J; bases not matched to a gene: 8. Germline values: CDR1 SQVTM, CDR2 ANQGSEA. CDR3 region: CSVTEGARTEAFF. The DNA of the CDR3 is TGCAGCGTTACAGAGGGGGCGCGGACTGAAGCTTTCTTT.

This clone was picked up a small number of times. The chain recombines TRBV4-3 with TRBJ2-4; D gene unclear. V shed 1 base and J shed 6 bases, with 10 bases lying between them. The germline V gene encodes CDR1 LGHNA and CDR2 YSLEER. This CDR3 spans 14 amino acids. In DNA, the CDR3 is TGCGCCAGCAGCCAAGGTTTTAATTTAAACATTCAGTACTTC. This translates into CASSQGFNLNIQYF.

This clone appeared a few times. The chain carries TRBV19 and TRBJ1-5, with D unresolved. V lost 3 bases, J lost 2 bases, and 8 bases lay in between. CDR1 is LNHDA, CDR2 SQIVND, per germline (reference sequence). The CDR3 consists of 14 residues. CDR3 in amino acids: CASSMANGNQPQHF. The CDR3 nucleotides are TGTGCCAGTAGTATGGCAAATGGCAATCAGCCCCAGCATTTT.

The table lists this clone with a few counts. The V and J genes are TRBV29-1 and TRBJ1-4; TRBD1 matches 7 bases. V lost 6 bases to trimming and J lost 4 bases; unmatched junction nucleotides: 5. The CDR3 is made up of 13 amino acids. The germline V gene encodes CDR1 SQVTM and CDR2 ANQGSEA. CDR3 amino acids: CSVRQGFNEKLFF. The CDR3 DNA reads TGCAGCGTCCGACAGGGTTTTAATGAAAAACTGTTTTTT.

V is TRBV4-3 and J is TRBJ2-5; the D call may be TRBD1 or TRBD2 (5 bases each). The CDR3 has 17 amino acids. Trimming took off 1 base at V and 5 bases at J, with 20 bases between the two ends. The germline V gene has CDR1 LGHNA and CDR2 YSLEER. The DNA for the CDR3 is TGCGCCAGCAGCCAAGGGGCAGGGACGTACCCTGTGGAGACCCAGTACTTC. Translating gives CASSQGAGTYPVETQYF.

V usage is TRBV2 and J usage is TRBJ2-4, with D possibly called TRBD1 or TRBD2 (5 bases each). In germline, CDR1 is SNHLY, CDR2 FYNNEI. CDR3 length: 14 amino acids. Trimming shortened V by 9 bases and J by 9 bases, and 21 bases separated the two germline ends. CDR3 in amino acids: CASLPGPGFGIQYF. In DNA form, the CDR3 reads TGTGCCAGTCTGCCGGGACCCGGCTTTGGCATTCAGTACTTC.

The chain links TRBV29-1 to TRBJ2-7, with D perhaps matching TRBD2 (5 bases). CDR1 SQVTM and CDR2 ANQGSEA come from the germline V gene. The CDR3 loop spans 14 amino acids. The ends were cut back, 5 bases at V and 3 bases at J, with 17 bases in the middle. CDR3 amino acids: CSVLPLRGNYEQYF. For the CDR3, the DNA is TGCAGCGTTCTCCCACTGAGAGGGAACTACGAGCAGTACTTC.

J is TRBJ2-7 and V is TRBV28; 8 bases fit TRBD1. Germline V gene sequence: CDR1 MDHEN, CDR2 SYDVKM. The ends lost 4 bases at V and 6 bases at J; junction bases unmatched: 5. The CDR3 totals 13 residues. The CDR3 region is CASSYLGQAEQYF. Written as DNA, the CDR3 is TGTGCCAGCAGTTACCTGGGACAGGCCGAGCAGTACTTC. Combining the CDR3 with reference TRBV28 and TRBJ2-7 gives the whole variable domain DVKVTQSSRYLVKRTGEKVFLECVQDMDHENMFWYRQDPGLGLRLIYFSYDVKMKEKGDIPEGYSVSREKKERFSLILESASTNQTSMYLCASSYLGQAEQYFGPGTRLTVT.

This clone has just a few counts. The rearrangement uses TRBV30 and TRBJ1-2, with a weak D call TRBD1 (5 bases). Trimming stripped 7 bases from V and 11 bases from J, with 26 bases between. Germline values: CDR1 GTSNPN, CDR2 SVGIG (reference sequence). This CDR3 has 14 residues. The CDR3 region has the DNA TGTGCCTCGATCTCGGAGGGGAAACGGCCTACGTACACCTTC. The encoded protein is CASISEGKRPTYTF.